The 24 T cell receptor beta chains in this list originate from one sample, sequenced in a study of molecular identifiers for immune sequencing clone quantification. MiXCR was run by TCRdb on the PCR reads, yielding one entry per CDR3 protein. The repertoire holds approximately 550,000 distinct CDR3 sequences, with around a fifth as singletons. The material sequenced was naive CD8+ T cells from blood, with Jurkat cell RNA spiked in. The subset is: FACS-sorted CD8+CD4-CCR7+CD45RA+ naive T cells. The receptors were gathered from a human donor in good health. Some libraries in this study had Jurkat cell RNA spiked in.

Regarding this clonotype: A much larger clone is a single base away; this may be a read error. This chain joins TRBV28 and TRBJ1-5, with D perhaps matching TRBD1 (5 bases). Per germline, CDR1 MDHEN and CDR2 SYDVKM. Trimming took 7 bases from V and 1 from J, leaving 11 bases between them. CDR3 length: 14 residues. CDR3 amino acids: CASNLRQSNQPQHF. The CDR3 DNA follows: TGTGCCAGCAATCTCCGACAGAGCAATCAGCCCCAGCATTTT. Full variable domain (missing parts from reference TRBV28 and TRBJ1-5): DVKVTQSSRYLVKRTGEKVFLECVQDMDHENMFWYRQDPGLGLRLIYFSYDVKMKEKGDIPEGYSVSREKKERFSLILESASTNQTSMYLCASNLRQSNQPQHFGDGTRLSIL.

This clonotype was picked up a small number of times. V gene TRBV5-8 combines with J gene TRBJ1-4; TRBD1 matches at 7 bases. There are 15 residues in the CDR3. J lost 6 bases, V lost 4 bases, and 9 bases had no gene match. Germline lookup yields CDR1 SGHTS and CDR2 YDEGEE. The CDR3 loop is CASSPQGSGDEKLFF. CDR3 bases: TGTGCCAGCAGCCCACAGGGGTCAGGCGATGAAAAACTGTTTTTT.

The V call is TRBV13, the J call TRBJ2-5; 11 bases map to TRBD2. Germline V gives CDR1 PRHDT, CDR2 FYEKMQ (reference sequence). The junction had 2 bases not matched to a gene; V was cut back by 3 bases and J by 5 bases. This CDR3 comprises 14 residues. The CDR3 DNA reads TGTGCCAGCAGCTTCGCTAGCGGGGGGGAGACCCAGTACTTC. As protein: CASSFASGGETQYF.

This clonotype was recorded at least ten times. The gene calls are TRBV5-4 and TRBJ2-5, with unresolved D. Deletions cut 4 bases from V and 5 bases from J, with 12 bases between. This CDR3 is built from 13 residues. CDR1 and CDR2 from the germline V gene are SGHNT and YYREEE (reference sequence). The CDR3 nucleotides read TGTGCCAGCAGCCCCATCGACACGGAGACCCAGTACTTC. Protein product: CASSPIDTETQYF.

Turning to this clonotype: At one of its ends the junction is not consistent with the germline gene, which may arise from a read error. The chain combines TRBV9 with TRBJ2-5; TRBD2 is a possible D gene (7 bases). CDR1 is SGDLS, CDR2 YYNGEE, per germline. The CDR3 spans 15 residues. The CDR3 loop reads CASSVVGGAGETQCF. Written as DNA, the CDR3 is TGTGCCAGCAGCGTAGTTGGGGGGGCAGGGGAGACCCAGTGCTTC.

V gene TRBV2 combines with J gene TRBJ2-7; D unclear. From germline, CDR1 is SNHLY and CDR2 FYNNEI. The CDR3 runs to 13 residues. V was clipped by 2 bases and J by 3 bases, with 8 bases between them. This chain's CDR3 is CASSEWKGYEQYF. In DNA, the CDR3 is TGTGCCAGCAGTGAATGGAAGGGCTACGAGCAGTACTTC.

This clonotype was seen ten or more times. CDR3 in amino acids: CASSPPGVGYTYEQYF. In nucleotides, the CDR3 is TGTGCCAGCAGCCCGCCAGGGGTAGGCTATACCTACGAGCAGTACTTC. V gene TRBV7-9 combines with J gene TRBJ2-7, with D possibly being TRBD1 (6 bases). Germline CDR1 reads SEHNR; CDR2 reads FQNEAQ (reference sequence). Trimming took off 5 bases at V and 2 bases at J, with 19 bases between the two ends. CDR3 length equals 16 residues.

This clonotype was observed a handful of times. In DNA, the CDR3 is TGCAGCGTTCGAGGGGGGCCTTCCTACGAGCAGTACTTC. It encodes CSVRGGPSYEQYF. The chain has TRBV29-1 and TRBJ2-7; perhaps D is TRBD1 or TRBD2 (6 bases each). There are 13 residues in the CDR3. Trimming cost V 5 bases and J 1 base, with 12 bases left between them. Looked up from germline, CDR1 is SQVTM and CDR2 is ANQGSEA.

This clonotype turned up a few times. V is TRBV20-1 and J is TRBJ2-3, with 14 bases aligning to TRBD2. The CDR3 is 15 amino acids. Trimming cost V 6 bases and J 5 bases; bases outside gene matches: 7. Germline CDR1 and CDR2: DFQATT and SNEGSKA (reference sequence). The CDR3 reads CSAGTSGRLGDTQYF. In DNA form, the CDR3 reads TGCAGTGCCGGGACTAGCGGGAGACTGGGAGATACGCAGTATTTT.

The chain links TRBV11-2 to TRBJ2-7; D is perhaps TRBD1 (5 bases). Germline loops: CDR1 SGHAT, CDR2 FQNNGV. V was trimmed by 5 bases and J by 4 bases, leaving 12 bases between them. This CDR3 contains 13 residues. The CDR3 loop is CASSETDVYEQYF. The DNA of the CDR3 is TGTGCCAGCAGCGAGACAGACGTATACGAGCAGTACTTC.

This clonotype was picked up a small number of times. The chain has TRBV4-3 and TRBJ2-7, with D unresolved. The germline V gene encodes CDR1 LGHNA and CDR2 YSLEER. Trimming cost V 0 bases and J 3 bases, with 9 bases left between them. The CDR3 runs 14 residues. The CDR3 DNA reads TGCGCCAGCAGCCAAGACGTACAGCTCTACGAGCAGTACTTC. Amino acids: CASSQDVQLYEQYF.

For this clonotype: A read error may account for a junction end that differs from germline. The chain recombines TRBV27 with TRBJ2-5; the D call may be TRBD1 or TRBD2 (6 bases each). The CDR3 loop spans 16 amino acids. The germline V gene encodes CDR1 MNHEY and CDR2 SMNVEV (reference sequence). This CDR3 reads CASSAGEVGYQGTQYF. The CDR3 bases are TGTGCCAGCAGTGCAGGGGAGGTTGGGTACCAAGGGACCCAGTACTTC.

The rearrangement uses TRBV24-1 and TRBJ2-3, with TRBD1 matching 8 bases. Germline values: CDR1 KGHDR, CDR2 SFDVKD. The CDR3 consists of 13 residues. V shed 3 bases and J 15 bases; nucleotides not matched to a gene: 10. CDR3: CATSDGWTGSLYF. The CDR3 DNA sequence: TGTGCCACCAGTGATGGATGGACAGGGAGCCTCTATTTT.

V gene TRBV4-2 combines with J gene TRBJ1-5; D perhaps matches TRBD1 (5 bases). Per the germline V gene, CDR1 is LGHNA and CDR2 is YNFKEQ. This CDR3 is built from 14 residues. V lost 1 base and J lost 4, with 8 bases in between. The chain's CDR3 is CASSQGGRNQPQHF. CDR3 DNA sequence: TGTGCCAGCAGCCAAGGGGGCAGAAATCAGCCCCAGCATTTT.

V gene TRBV13 combines with J gene TRBJ1-2, with D possibly matching TRBD1 (5 bases). CDR1 and CDR2 (germline): PRHDT, FYEKMQ (reference sequence). The V gene lost 3 bases and the J gene lost 2 bases, with 13 bases spanning the gap. The CDR3 has 15 amino acids. CDR3 sequence (DNA): TGTGCCAGCAGCTTCGGCCGGGACCCCAACTATGGCTACACCTTC. It encodes CASSFGRDPNYGYTF.

About this clonotype itself: A read error may produce the germline difference seen at one junction end. The V gene is TRBV7-2, the J gene TRBJ2-1, with D possibly being TRBD1 or TRBD2 (5 bases each). Germline V gene sequence: CDR1 SGHTA, CDR2 FQGNSA. The length of the CDR3 is 15 residues. CDR3 sequence: CASSLGTSSYNKQFF. CDR3 sequence (DNA): TGTGCCAGCAGCCTAGGGACCAGCTCCTACAATAAGCAGTTCTTC.

This clonotype occurred many times. The V call is TRBV20-1, the J call TRBJ2-5; D gene ambiguous. The CDR3 has 12 residues. Trimming took 3 bases from V and 5 from J, leaving 10 bases between them. Germline V gene lookup returns CDR1 DFQATT and CDR2 SNEGSKA (reference sequence). The CDR3: CSASGSEETQYF. CDR3 nucleotides: TGCAGTGCTAGTGGGTCGGAGGAGACCCAGTACTTC.

The V and J genes are TRBV30 and TRBJ2-2, with 9 bases aligning to TRBD1. After removal of 4 bases from V and 4 bases from J, the junction contained 13 bases not matched to a gene. From germline, CDR1 is GTSNPN and CDR2 SVGIG (reference sequence). CDR3 length: 17 residues. CDR3 sequence reads: CAWTVAQGAYVTGELFF. CDR3 DNA: TGTGCCTGGACCGTGGCACAGGGGGCTTATGTCACCGGGGAGCTGTTTTTT.

V is TRBV5-1 and J is TRBJ2-3, with D unclear. Trimming took off 1 base at V and 0 bases at J, with 15 bases between the two ends. Germline lookup yields CDR1 SGHRS and CDR2 YFSETQ. This CDR3 has 17 residues. CDR3 nucleotide sequence: TGCGCCAGCAGCTTGAACCCCGCATCTTCTAGCACAGATACGCAGTATTTT. It encodes CASSLNPASSSTDTQYF.

This clonotype was counted a few times. The CDR3 loop is CALLDRDKLYEQYF. The CDR3, as DNA: TGTGCCTTGCTTGACCGGGACAAACTATACGAGCAGTACTTC. The V and J genes are TRBV30 and TRBJ2-7, with TRBD1 as a possible D gene (6 bases). CDR3 length: 14 amino acids. With 7 bases removed from V and 4 bases from J, the gap between germline ends came to 20 bases. Germline V CDR1 and CDR2: GTSNPN, SVGIG (reference sequence).

This clonotype has a single count. Sequence at one end of the junction differs from germline and may be a read error. The rearrangement links TRBV2 to TRBJ1-6; TRBD1 matches 7 bases. The CDR3 is made up of 16 amino acids. Per germline, CDR1 SNHLY and CDR2 FYNNEI. Here the CDR3 reads CASSEGQSSYNSPLRF. For the CDR3, the DNA is TGTGCCAGCAGTGAGGGACAGAGCTCCTATAATTCACCCCTCCGCTTT.

V usage is TRBV19 and J usage is TRBJ2-1; TRBD2 matches at 8 bases. Trimming at V came to 7 bases and at J to 3 bases, leaving 11 bases not matched to a gene. This CDR3 is built from 16 residues. Germline CDR1 reads LNHDA; CDR2 reads SQIVND (reference sequence). In nucleotides, the CDR3 is TGTGCCAGTACTACTCCCGGACTAGCCAACTACAATGAGCAGTTCTTC. Translation: CASTTPGLANYNEQFF.

Note on this clonotype: A much larger clonotype is one base distant, so this may be a read error. CDR3 sequence reads: CASSLATSGRASNTGEPFF. The CDR3 bases are TGCGCCAGCAGCCTCGCGACTAGCGGGAGGGCCTCGAACACCGGGGAGCCGTTTTTT. The chain recombines TRBV4-1 with TRBJ2-2; TRBD2 matches at 14 bases. The CDR3 consists of 19 residues. From germline, CDR1 is MGHRA and CDR2 YSYEKL.

This clonotype has only one observation. The genes are TRBV12-3 or TRBV12-4 and TRBJ2-4, with 7 bases lining up with TRBD1. With V trimmed by 1 base and J by 0 bases, 12 bases remained unmatched. This CDR3 has 19 residues. The chain's CDR3 is CASSLVLGQEIIAKNIQYF. The CDR3 bases are TGTGCCAGCAGTTTAGTGCTTGGACAGGAAATCATAGCCAAAAACATTCAGTACTTC.